These 16 T cell receptor beta chains were all obtained from the same sample, sequenced in a study of siplizumab effects on memory and regulatory T cells. The protocol was immunoSEQ multiplex PCR, while the TCRdb copy is restricted to in-frame clones and leaves out a portion. The data contain 70,000 or so clones, less than 95% of them singletons. The sample consisted of CD8+ T cells sorted from blood. The receptors originated from a human donor in good health.

The rearrangement joins TRBV21-1 to TRBJ2-3; TRBD2, the table's D call, lacks a check against the DNA. TRBV21-1 is a recognized pseudogene. The CDR3 is 18 residues long. The CDR3 sequence is CASSSPLEGGISTDTQYF. In DNA form, the CDR3 reads TGTGCCAGCAGCTCCCCCCTGGAGGGGGGGATTAGCACAGATACGCAGTATTTT.

The gene calls are TRBV6-1 and TRBJ2-7; 8 bases are a match to TRBD1. V gave up 9 bases and J gave up 0 bases; unmatched junction bases: 4. CDR3 size: 13 residues. Germline V gene sequence: CDR1 MNHNS, CDR2 SASEGT. CDR3 sequence (DNA): TGTGCCAGTCGGGACAGGAGCTCCTACGAGCAGTACTTC. Its protein product is CASRDRSSYEQYF.

The chain has TRBV4-1 and TRBJ1-1, with D possibly TRBD1 on 5 matching bases. The CDR3 totals 12 residues. The germline V and J ends were trimmed by 3 bases and 7 bases, with 9 bases remaining between them. The germline V gene has CDR1 MGHRA and CDR2 YSYEKL. The DNA for the CDR3 is TGCGCCAGCAGCCAGGGGAGGGGTGAAGCTTTCTTT. Translated: CASSQGRGEAFF.

This chain connects TRBV4-1 to TRBJ1-1; D ambiguous. Looked up from germline, CDR1 is MGHRA and CDR2 is YSYEKL. The CDR3 loop spans 12 amino acids. Trimming pared 3 bases from V and 2 bases from J, leaving 4 bases between. The CDR3 nucleotides read TGCGCCAGCAGCCACAGTAACACTGAAGCTTTCTTT. It codes for CASSHSNTEAFF.

In DNA form, the CDR3 reads TGTGCCAGCAGCTTAGGACCCAACCAAGAGACCCAGTACTTC. Translating gives CASSLGPNQETQYF. The chain combines TRBV7-9 with TRBJ2-5; D is unresolved. The CDR3 length is 14 residues. CDR1 and CDR2 (germline): SEHNR, FQNEAQ (reference sequence). Trimming cost V 1 base and J 0 bases, with 6 bases left between them.

J is TRBJ2-1 and V is TRBV4-2, with unresolved D. CDR1 and CDR2 (germline): LGHNA, YNFKEQ. The CDR3 extends over 15 amino acids. V lost 2 bases to trimming and J lost 8 bases, with 16 bases between them. The CDR3 bases are TGTGCCAGCAGCCAAATAGCCTCACTGGCCGATGAGCAGTTCTTC. Protein sequence: CASSQIASLADEQFF.

V gene TRBV7-9 combines with J gene TRBJ2-7, with a possible D match to TRBD2 (5 bases). The CDR3 runs to 13 residues. V was pared by 5 bases and J by 9 bases, with 17 bases between. Germline V gene lookup returns CDR1 SEHNR and CDR2 FQNEAQ (reference sequence). CDR3 sequence (DNA): TGTGCCAGCAGCCACCTTGATGAGGGAGTGCAGTACTTC. It translates to CASSHLDEGVQYF.

The gene calls are TRBV4-1 and TRBJ2-2, with 8 positions matching TRBD1. CDR3 size: 16 residues. The J segment lost 0 bases and the V segment lost 4 bases, leaving 4 bases of the junction unmatched. The germline V gene encodes CDR1 MGHRA and CDR2 YSYEKL. DNA of the CDR3: TGCGCCAGCAGCCTAGGACAGGGACCGAACACCGGGGAGCTGTTTTTT. This encodes CASSLGQGPNTGELFF.

The chain links TRBV6-5 to TRBJ2-1; a possible D gene is TRBD2 (6 bases). The V end lost 2 bases, the J end lost 10 bases, and 9 bases lay between the germline ends. Germline values: CDR1 MNHEY, CDR2 SVGAGI. The length of the CDR3 is 12 residues. In DNA, the CDR3 is TGTGCCAGCAGTTACCGGCGGGACGAGCAGTTCTTC. Translating it yields CASSYRRDEQFF.

The V gene is TRBV7-8, the J gene TRBJ2-7, with 9 bases that match TRBD1. The CDR3 sequence is 16 residues long. After removal of 5 bases from V and 4 bases from J, the junction contained 12 bases not matched to a gene. Looked up from germline, CDR1 is SGHVS and CDR2 is FQNEAQ. The CDR3 nucleotides read TGTGCCAGCAGCCTTACAGGGGGCGAATATTTTTACGAGCAGTACTTC. Translated, it gives CASSLTGGEYFYEQYF.

The CDR3 DNA reads as TGTGCCAGCAGCTTAGGGGCAGGCGGGGGGAGCACAGATACGCAGTATTTT. Translating gives CASSLGAGGGSTDTQYF. The V call is TRBV11-2, the J call TRBJ2-3; the match to TRBD2 covers 8 bases. Germline V gene lookup returns CDR1 SGHAT and CDR2 FQNNGV. The V segment lost 1 base and the J segment 0 bases; nucleotides outside the gene matches: 6. CDR3 size: 17 residues.

J is TRBJ2-7 and V is TRBV2; TRBD2 is a possible D gene (5 bases). V was clipped by 1 base and J by 5 bases, with 15 bases between them. Germline V gene data show CDR1 as SNHLY and CDR2 as FYNNEI. The CDR3 sequence is 15 residues long. CDR3 sequence (DNA): TGTGCCAGCAGTGAAGTTGGACTCTCAAAGGACGAGCAGTACTTC. Translating gives CASSEVGLSKDEQYF.

The chain combines TRBV29-1 with TRBJ2-7, with 11 bases that match TRBD1. This CDR3 is 17 amino acids long. The V gene end was trimmed by 7 bases and the J gene end by 2 bases; junction bases not matched to a gene: 16. Germline V lookup: CDR1 SQVTM, CDR2 ANQGSEA. CDR3 sequence: CSAKGWPGTGGTYEQYF. The CDR3 DNA sequence: TGCAGCGCCAAGGGTTGGCCAGGGACAGGGGGGACCTACGAGCAGTACTTC.

V usage is TRBV19 and J usage is TRBJ2-1; TRBD2 aligns across 9 bases. CDR3 length: 13 amino acids. V trimming: 7 bases; J trimming: 8 bases; junction bases outside the gene matches: 6. Germline lookup yields CDR1 LNHDA and CDR2 SQIVND (reference sequence). The CDR3 reads CASTASGVYEQFF. In DNA, the CDR3 is TGTGCCAGTACGGCTAGCGGGGTTTATGAGCAGTTCTTC.

The gene calls are TRBV29-1 and TRBJ2-4; D not certain. Germline lookup yields CDR1 SQVTM and CDR2 ANQGSEA. Trimming took off 1 base at V and 1 base at J, with 11 bases between the two ends. The CDR3 runs 15 residues. Here the CDR3 reads CSVEASQAAKNIQYF. The CDR3 nucleotides are TGCAGCGTTGAAGCCAGCCAAGCGGCCAAAAACATTCAGTACTTC.

V usage is TRBV27 and J usage is TRBJ2-7, with D possibly TRBD2 on 7 matching bases. The CDR3 runs to 13 residues. Germline V gives CDR1 MNHEY, CDR2 SMNVEV (reference sequence). The V end was cut by 10 bases, the J end by 1 base, with 14 bases between. CDR3 sequence (DNA): TGTGCCACCATGGGGGGGGCTTCCTACGAGCAGTACTTC. It encodes CATMGGASYEQYF.